A single sample is the source of the 19 T cell receptor beta chains below, sequenced in a study of T cell changes during pregnancy in multiple sclerosis. Method: immunoSEQ multiplex PCR; TCRdb's copy keeps in-frame clones and lacks some. Seen here are 12,000 or so clones, 70% to 90% observed once, and the top ten hold about 15%. The material sequenced was CD8+ T cells from peripheral blood mononuclear cells, taken in the second trimester of pregnancy. The origin of the receptors is a female donor in good health, enrolled as a control in a pregnancy study.

The V call is TRBV5-4, the J call TRBJ1-2, with D perhaps TRBD1 (6 bases). The CDR3 covers 17 residues. Trimming left V 0 bases short and J 5 bases short, with 20 bases between. Germline CDR1 and CDR2: SGHNT and YYREEE (reference sequence). In DNA, the CDR3 is TGTGCCAGCAGCTTGGGCGGACAGCCAGGGAAGAAATATGGCTACACCTTC. Translated, it gives CASSLGGQPGKKYGYTF. Full variable domain (missing parts from reference TRBV5-4 and TRBJ1-2): ETGVTQSPTHLIKTRGQQVTLRCSSQSGHNTVSWYQQALGQGPQFIFQYYREEENGRGNFPPRFSGLQFPNYSSELNVNALELDDSALYLCASSLGGQPGKKYGYTFGSGTRLTVV.

The rearrangement uses TRBV7-6 and TRBJ2-5, with 7 bases that match TRBD2. The CDR3 sequence is 14 residues long. V gave up 5 bases and J gave up 1 base; unmatched junction bases: 4. Looked up from germline, CDR1 is SGHVS and CDR2 is FNYEAQ. CDR3 residues: CASSTAGFQETQYF. CDR3 coding DNA: TGTGCCAGCAGCACAGCGGGGTTCCAAGAGACCCAGTACTTC.

J is TRBJ2-5 and V is TRBV13; 10 bases line up with TRBD2. There are 13 residues in the CDR3. Germline-derived CDR1 and CDR2 are PRHDT and FYEKMQ (reference sequence). The CDR3 DNA follows: TGTGCGGCTGGCGCTAGCGGGAGAGAGACCCAGTACTTC. Its translation: CAAGASGRETQYF.

In its sample, this clone was seen a few times. This chain uses TRBV11-3 with TRBJ2-5, with TRBD2 as a possible D gene (7 bases). The CDR3 sequence is 18 residues long. V lost 0 bases, J lost 5 bases, and 22 bases lay in between. Germline V lookup: CDR1 SGHNT, CDR2 YENEEA. The CDR3 reads CASSLDPWGGAPQETQYF. As DNA, the CDR3 is TGTGCCAGCAGCTTAGACCCTTGGGGGGGGGCGCCTCAGGAGACCCAGTACTTC.

The chain links TRBV29-1 to TRBJ2-2; TRBD1 agrees at 7 bases. Germline-derived CDR1 and CDR2 are SQVTM and ANQGSEA. V shed 4 bases and J 1 base; nucleotides not matched to a gene: 3. CDR3 length equals 14 residues. The CDR3 spells CSVGSGGNTGELFF. The CDR3 DNA is TGCAGCGTTGGCTCAGGGGGGAACACCGGGGAGCTGTTTTTT.

The sample holds one count of this clone. Within the sample, other DNA sequences also encode this same CDR3. The rearrangement joins TRBV27 to TRBJ1-1; D is unclear. Trimming shortened V by 2 bases and J by 1 base, and 5 bases separated the two germline ends. The CDR3 has 13 amino acids. Germline CDR1 reads MNHEY; CDR2 reads SMNVEV (reference sequence). CDR3 amino acids: CASSLVRNTEAFF. Here the CDR3 DNA reads TGTGCCAGCAGTTTAGTCAGGAACACTGAAGCTTTCTTT.

This clone was found once. The rearrangement links TRBV10-2 to TRBJ2-7; 9 bases are a match to TRBD2. CDR1 and CDR2 (germline): WSHSY, SAAADI. The CDR3 is made up of 13 amino acids. V shed 8 bases and J 1 base; nucleotides not matched to a gene: 3. The CDR3, as DNA: TGCGCCAGCTCCAGCGGGGGGTCCTACGAGCAGTACTTC. Protein sequence: CASSSGGSYEQYF.

The chain links TRBV10-1 to TRBJ2-5, with 7 bases matching TRBD2. Trimming at V came to 3 bases and at J to 5 bases, leaving 9 bases not matched to a gene. The germline gives CDR1 WNHNN, CDR2 SYGVQD (reference sequence). CDR3 size: 15 residues. DNA for the CDR3: TGCGCCAGCAGTGACCCTCGGACTAGTGGGGAGACCCAGTACTTC. Amino acids: CASSDPRTSGETQYF.

The J gene is TRBJ1-2, the V gene TRBV27; D gene unclear. Trimming pared 6 bases from V and 3 bases from J, leaving 11 bases between. The germline V gene has CDR1 MNHEY and CDR2 SMNVEV (reference sequence). CDR3 length equals 13 residues. CDR3 amino acids: CASSLGKYYGYTF. In nucleotides, the CDR3 is TGTGCCAGCAGCCTCGGGAAGTACTATGGCTACACCTTC.

This clone was found once. The V and J genes are TRBV7-9 and TRBJ2-3, with 10 positions matching TRBD2. Germline V gives CDR1 SEHNR, CDR2 FQNEAQ (reference sequence). This CDR3 is 14 amino acids long. V lost 1 base, J lost 9 bases, and 4 bases stayed unmatched. The CDR3 here is CASSLVLAGATQYF. CDR3 coding DNA: TGTGCCAGCAGCTTAGTTCTAGCGGGGGCAACGCAGTATTTT.

The chain couples TRBV11-2 to TRBJ2-7; 11 positions agree with TRBD1. Germline-derived CDR1 and CDR2 are SGHAT and FQNNGV. V was clipped by 4 bases and J by 4 bases; unmatched bases: 6. The CDR3 sequence is 15 residues long. In DNA form, the CDR3 reads TGTGCCAGCAGCTACACCGGGACAGGGGGGTACGAGCAGTACTTC. This sequence encodes CASSYTGTGGYEQYF.

In this sample, this clone turned up once. This chain connects TRBV7-8 to TRBJ2-7; TRBD2 is a possible D gene (5 bases). Trimming shortened V by 3 bases and J by 3 bases, and 24 bases separated the two germline ends. This CDR3 is 18 amino acids long. The germline gives CDR1 SGHVS, CDR2 FQNEAQ. The CDR3, as DNA: TGTGCCAGCAGCTTGGGGAGACTTATTGGGCGCGTGGGCTACGAGCAGTACTTC. Its translation: CASSLGRLIGRVGYEQYF.

This clone appeared a single time. J is TRBJ2-2 and V is TRBV30, with D perhaps matching TRBD1 (6 bases). Germline assignment: CDR1 GTSNPN and CDR2 SVGIG (reference sequence). The CDR3 length is 16 residues. V was clipped by 1 base and J by 3 bases, with 15 bases between them. CDR3 bases: TGTGCCTGGAGTGAAACAGGGAAAGATTACACCGGGGAGCTGTTTTTT. Protein product: CAWSETGKDYTGELFF. Filled out from reference TRBV30 and TRBJ2-2, the complete variable domain reads SQTIHQWPATLVQPVGSPLSLECTVEGTSNPNLYWYRQAAGRGLQLLFYSVGIGQISSEVPQNLSASRPQDRQFILSSKKLLLSDSGFYLCAWSETGKDYTGELFFGEGSRLTVL.

The V and J genes are TRBV29-1 and TRBJ2-7; D not certain. Trimming removed 0 bases at V and 6 bases at J, with 12 bases between. The CDR3 contains 13 residues. Germline V gene lookup returns CDR1 SQVTM and CDR2 ANQGSEA. CDR3 loop: CSVEEARLGEQYF. The DNA for the CDR3 is TGCAGCGTTGAAGAGGCTAGGTTGGGCGAGCAGTACTTC.

The CDR3, as DNA: TGTGCCAGCAGCTTAGGACGGGGAGAGACCCAGTACTTC. This translates into CASSLGRGETQYF. The gene calls are TRBV7-9 and TRBJ2-5; D perhaps matches TRBD2 (5 bases). CDR1 is SEHNR, CDR2 FQNEAQ, per germline (reference sequence). V lost 1 base to trimming and J lost 4 bases, with 7 bases between them. This CDR3 is built from 13 residues.

Notes on this clone: The identical CDR3 is also encoded by other nucleotide sequences in the sample. V usage is TRBV27 and J usage is TRBJ1-3; 7 bases are shared with TRBD1. Trimming removed 3 bases from V and 0 bases from J; junction bases left unmatched: 2. There are 15 residues in the CDR3. Germline V gene data show CDR1 as MNHEY and CDR2 as SMNVEV (reference sequence). In nucleotides, the CDR3 is TGTGCCAGCAGTTTGAGACAGGGCTCTGGAAACACCATATATTTT. It yields the protein CASSLRQGSGNTIYF.

This clone was detected only a few times. The chain has TRBV4-3 and TRBJ2-7; D gene uncertain. Germline lookup yields CDR1 LGHNA and CDR2 YSLEER. The CDR3 extends over 13 amino acids. The V end was cut by 0 bases, the J end by 3 bases, with 6 bases between. In nucleotides, the CDR3 is TGCGCCAGCAGCCAAGAGAACTTCTACGAGCAGTACTTC. Translating gives CASSQENFYEQYF.

The chain uses TRBV6-1 and TRBJ2-7; 11 bases map to TRBD2. V was pared by 5 bases and J by 3 bases, with 3 bases of the junction left unmatched. CDR3 length equals 14 residues. The V gene's germline CDR1 is MNHNS and CDR2 SASEGT. The DNA of the CDR3 is TGTGCCAGCAGTTCCACTAGCGGGGGCTACGAGCAGTACTTC. Translated: CASSSTSGGYEQYF.

Only one count was recorded for this clone. The rearrangement links TRBV10-1 to TRBJ2-7, with a tentative D call TRBD1 (5 bases). V lost 2 bases to trimming and J lost 6 bases, with 11 bases between them. Per the germline V gene, CDR1 is WNHNN and CDR2 is SYGVQD (reference sequence). The CDR3 length is 13 residues. In nucleotides, the CDR3 is TGCGCCAGCAGTGAGGCTGAACAGGCCGAGCAGTACTTC. This translates into CASSEAEQAEQYF.